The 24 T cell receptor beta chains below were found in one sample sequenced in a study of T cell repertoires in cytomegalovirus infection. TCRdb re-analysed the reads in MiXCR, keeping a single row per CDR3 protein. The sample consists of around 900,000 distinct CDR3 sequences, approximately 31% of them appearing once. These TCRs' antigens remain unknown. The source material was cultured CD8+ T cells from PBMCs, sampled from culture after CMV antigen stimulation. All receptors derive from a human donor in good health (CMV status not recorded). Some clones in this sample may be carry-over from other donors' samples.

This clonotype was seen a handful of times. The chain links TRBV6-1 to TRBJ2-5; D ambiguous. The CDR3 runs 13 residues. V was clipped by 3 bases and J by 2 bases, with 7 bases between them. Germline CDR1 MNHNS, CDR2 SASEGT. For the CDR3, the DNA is TGTGCCAGCAGTGACACAGAACAAGAGACCCAGTACTTC. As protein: CASSDTEQETQYF.

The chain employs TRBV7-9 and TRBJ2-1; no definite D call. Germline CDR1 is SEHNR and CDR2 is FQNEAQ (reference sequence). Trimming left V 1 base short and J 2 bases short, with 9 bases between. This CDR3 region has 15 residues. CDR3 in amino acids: CASSLVAATYNEQFF. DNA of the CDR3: TGTGCCAGCAGCTTAGTGGCGGCCACCTACAATGAGCAGTTCTTC.

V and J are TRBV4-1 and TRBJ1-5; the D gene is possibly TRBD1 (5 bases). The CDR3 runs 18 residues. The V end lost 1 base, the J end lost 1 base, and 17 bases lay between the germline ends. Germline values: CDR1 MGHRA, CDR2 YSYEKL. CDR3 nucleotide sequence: TGCGCCAGCAGCCAAGGGAGGCTTGGACACCAAAGCAATCAGCCCCAGCATTTT. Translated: CASSQGRLGHQSNQPQHF.

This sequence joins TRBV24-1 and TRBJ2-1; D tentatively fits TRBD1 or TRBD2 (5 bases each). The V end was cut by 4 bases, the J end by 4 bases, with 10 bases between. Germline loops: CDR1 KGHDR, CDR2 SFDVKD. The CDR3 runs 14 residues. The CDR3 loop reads CATSDPGRYNEQFF. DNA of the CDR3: TGTGCCACCAGTGACCCGGGGCGTTACAATGAGCAGTTCTTC.

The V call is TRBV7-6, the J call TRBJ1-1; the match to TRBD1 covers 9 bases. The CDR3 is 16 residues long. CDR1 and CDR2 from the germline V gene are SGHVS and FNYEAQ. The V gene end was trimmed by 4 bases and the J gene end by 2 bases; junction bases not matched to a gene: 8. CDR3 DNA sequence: TGTGCCAGCAGCTCACACCGGGACAGGGTCAACACTGAAGCTTTCTTT. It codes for CASSSHRDRVNTEAFF.

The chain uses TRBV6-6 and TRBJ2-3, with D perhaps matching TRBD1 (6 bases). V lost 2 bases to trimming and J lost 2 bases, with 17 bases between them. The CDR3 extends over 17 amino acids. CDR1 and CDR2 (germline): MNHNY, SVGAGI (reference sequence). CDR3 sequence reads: CASSYLGAAPDTDTQYF. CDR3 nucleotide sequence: TGTGCCAGCAGTTACCTGGGGGCAGCGCCTGACACAGATACGCAGTATTTT.

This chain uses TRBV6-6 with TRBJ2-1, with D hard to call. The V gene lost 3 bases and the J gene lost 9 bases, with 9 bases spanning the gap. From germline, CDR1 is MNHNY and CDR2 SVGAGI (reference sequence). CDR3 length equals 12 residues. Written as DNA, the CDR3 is TGTGCCAGCAGTTATTTCTTTGCTGAGCAGTTCTTC. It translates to CASSYFFAEQFF.

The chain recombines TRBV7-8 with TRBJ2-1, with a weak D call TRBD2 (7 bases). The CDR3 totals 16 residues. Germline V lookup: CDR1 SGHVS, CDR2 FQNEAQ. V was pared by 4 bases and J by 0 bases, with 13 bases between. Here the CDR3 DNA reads TGTGCCAGCAGCTGGCGGGGGCAGAGCTCCTACAATGAGCAGTTCTTC. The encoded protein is CASSWRGQSSYNEQFF. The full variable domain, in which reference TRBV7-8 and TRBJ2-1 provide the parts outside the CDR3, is GAGVSQSPRYKVAKRGQDVALRCDPISGHVSLFWYQQALGQGPEFLTYFQNEAQLDKSGLPSDRFFAERPEGSVSTLKIQRTQQEDSAVYLCASSWRGQSSYNEQFFGPGTRLTVL.

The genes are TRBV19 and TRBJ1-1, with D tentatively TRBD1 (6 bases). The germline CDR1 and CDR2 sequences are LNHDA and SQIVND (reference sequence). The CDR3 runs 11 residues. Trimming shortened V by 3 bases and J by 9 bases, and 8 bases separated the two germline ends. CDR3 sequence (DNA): TGTGCCAGTAGTATTGGGGGCCAAGCTTTCTTT. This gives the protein CASSIGGQAFF.

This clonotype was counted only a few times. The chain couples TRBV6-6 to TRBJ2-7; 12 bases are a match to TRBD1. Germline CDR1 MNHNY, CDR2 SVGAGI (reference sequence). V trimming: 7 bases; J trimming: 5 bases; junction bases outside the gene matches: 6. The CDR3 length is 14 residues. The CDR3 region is CASIPGDRGHEQYV. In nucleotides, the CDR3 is TGTGCCAGCATCCCGGGGGACAGGGGGCACGAGCAGTACGTC.

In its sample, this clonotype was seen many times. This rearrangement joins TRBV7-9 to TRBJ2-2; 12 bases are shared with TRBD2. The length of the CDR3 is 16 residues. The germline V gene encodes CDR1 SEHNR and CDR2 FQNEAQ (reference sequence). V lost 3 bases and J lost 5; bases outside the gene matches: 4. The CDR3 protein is CASSLETSGGTGELFF. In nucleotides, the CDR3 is TGTGCCAGCAGCTTGGAGACTAGCGGGGGTACCGGGGAGCTGTTTTTT.

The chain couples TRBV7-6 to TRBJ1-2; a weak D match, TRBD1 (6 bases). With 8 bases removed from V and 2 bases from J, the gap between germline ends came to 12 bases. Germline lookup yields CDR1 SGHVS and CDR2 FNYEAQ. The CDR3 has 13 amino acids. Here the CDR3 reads CASGKQGNYGYTF. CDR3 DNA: TGTGCCAGCGGCAAACAGGGAAACTATGGCTACACCTTC.

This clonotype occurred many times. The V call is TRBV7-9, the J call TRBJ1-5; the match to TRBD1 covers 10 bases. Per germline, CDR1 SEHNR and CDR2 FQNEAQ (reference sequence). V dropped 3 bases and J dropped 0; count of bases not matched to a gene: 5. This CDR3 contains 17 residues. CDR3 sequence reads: CASSFGTGDYSNQPQHF. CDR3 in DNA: TGTGCCAGCAGCTTCGGGACAGGGGACTATAGCAATCAGCCCCAGCATTTT.

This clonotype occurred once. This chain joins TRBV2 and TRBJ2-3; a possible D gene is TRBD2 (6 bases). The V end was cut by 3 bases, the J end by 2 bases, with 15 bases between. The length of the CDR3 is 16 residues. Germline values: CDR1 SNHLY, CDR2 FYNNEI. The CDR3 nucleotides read TGTGCCAGCAGTGACCTACGGCGGGGATTCACAGATACGCAGTATTTT. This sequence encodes CASSDLRRGFTDTQYF.

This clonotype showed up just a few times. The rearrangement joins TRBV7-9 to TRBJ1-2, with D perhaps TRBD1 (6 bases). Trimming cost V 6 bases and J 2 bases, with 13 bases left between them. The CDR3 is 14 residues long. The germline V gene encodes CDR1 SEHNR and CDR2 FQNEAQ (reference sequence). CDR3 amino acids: CASRPWTANYGYTF. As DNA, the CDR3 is TGTGCCAGCAGACCCTGGACAGCGAACTATGGCTACACCTTC.

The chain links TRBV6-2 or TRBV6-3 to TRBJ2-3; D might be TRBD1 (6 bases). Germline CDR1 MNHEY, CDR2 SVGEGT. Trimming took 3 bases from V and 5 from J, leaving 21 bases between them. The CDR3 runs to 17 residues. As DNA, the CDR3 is TGTGCCAGCAGTTATGGGAGACACTCCAGGGACAAAGATACGCAGTATTTT. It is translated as CASSYGRHSRDKDTQYF.

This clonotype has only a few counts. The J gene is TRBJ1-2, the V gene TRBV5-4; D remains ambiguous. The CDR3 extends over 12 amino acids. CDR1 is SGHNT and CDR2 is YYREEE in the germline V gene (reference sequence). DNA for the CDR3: TGTGCAGGAGAGCGGCGTGGGTATGGCTACACCTTC. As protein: CAGERRGYGYTF.

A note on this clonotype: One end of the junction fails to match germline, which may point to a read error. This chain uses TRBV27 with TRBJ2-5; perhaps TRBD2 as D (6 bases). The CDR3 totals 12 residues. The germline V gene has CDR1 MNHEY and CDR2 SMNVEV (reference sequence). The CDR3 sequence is CASSFGGTPIFF. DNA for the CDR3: TGTGCCAGCAGTTTTGGCGGGACTCCGATCTTCTTC.

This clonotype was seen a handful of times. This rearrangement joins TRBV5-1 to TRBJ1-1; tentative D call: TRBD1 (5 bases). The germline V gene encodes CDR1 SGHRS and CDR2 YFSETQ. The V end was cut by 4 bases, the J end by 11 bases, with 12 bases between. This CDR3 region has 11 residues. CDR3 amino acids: CASSGDLQAFF. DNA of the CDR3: TGCGCCAGCAGCGGGGACCTCCAGGCTTTCTTT.

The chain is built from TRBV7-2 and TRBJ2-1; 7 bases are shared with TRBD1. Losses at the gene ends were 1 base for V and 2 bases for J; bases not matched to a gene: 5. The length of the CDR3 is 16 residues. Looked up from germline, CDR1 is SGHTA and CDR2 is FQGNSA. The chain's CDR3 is CASSLGQGVTYNEQFF. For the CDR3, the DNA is TGTGCCAGCAGCTTAGGACAGGGAGTTACCTACAATGAGCAGTTCTTC.

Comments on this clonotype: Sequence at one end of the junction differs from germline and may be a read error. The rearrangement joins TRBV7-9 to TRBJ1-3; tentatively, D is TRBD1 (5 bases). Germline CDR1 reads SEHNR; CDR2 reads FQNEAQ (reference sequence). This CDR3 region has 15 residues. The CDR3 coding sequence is TGTACCAGCAGCTTAGGACAAACCTCTGGAAACACCATATATTTT. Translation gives CTSSLGQTSGNTIYF.

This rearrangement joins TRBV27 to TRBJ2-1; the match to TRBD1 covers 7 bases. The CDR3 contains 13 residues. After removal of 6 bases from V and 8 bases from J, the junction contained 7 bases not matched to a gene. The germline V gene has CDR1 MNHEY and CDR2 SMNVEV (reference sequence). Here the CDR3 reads CASSPDRVDEQFF. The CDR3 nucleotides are TGTGCCAGCAGCCCTGACAGGGTCGATGAGCAGTTCTTC.

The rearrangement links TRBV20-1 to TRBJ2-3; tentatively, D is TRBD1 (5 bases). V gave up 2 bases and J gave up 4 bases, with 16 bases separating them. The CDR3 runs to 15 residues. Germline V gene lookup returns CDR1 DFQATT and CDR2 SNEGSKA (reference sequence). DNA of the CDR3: TGCAGTGCTAGACCCGCAGGGTCCCTTCCAGATACGCAGTATTTT. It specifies CSARPAGSLPDTQYF.

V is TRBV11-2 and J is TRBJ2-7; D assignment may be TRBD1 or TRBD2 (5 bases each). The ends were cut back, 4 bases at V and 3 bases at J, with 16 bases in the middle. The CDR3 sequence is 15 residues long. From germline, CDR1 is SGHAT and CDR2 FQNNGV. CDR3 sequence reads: CASSYENGAGYEQYV. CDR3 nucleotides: TGTGCCAGCAGCTACGAAAACGGGGCAGGCTACGAGCAGTACGTC.